The T cell receptor beta chain under discussion was sequenced for a study of beta chain features in type 1 diabetes. Study findings and constraints: In every one of the four CD4+ subsets, TCRB CDR3s were moderately but significantly shorter in Type 1 diabetes patients.

Trimming removed 6 bases from V and 5 bases from J; junction bases left unmatched: 11. The V gene's germline CDR1 is MDHEN and CDR2 SYDVKM. The CDR3 runs 15 residues. Points on this clone: Its antigen remains unknown.

Researchers reported sorting CD4+ naive, central memory, regulatory and stem cell-like memory cells via CD45RO/CCR7/CD25/CD127/CD95/CD27. What was sequenced were expressed TCRB transcripts, since all of the isolated RNA had been reverse transcribed. The protocol was immunoSEQ multiplex PCR, while the TCRdb copy is restricted to in-frame clones and leaves out a portion. The sample records about 360,000 clones, around an eighth being singletons. This receptor was identified in a man aged 18 to 35 in good health. The V and J genes are TRBV28 and TRBJ1-1, with TRBD1 identical over 8 bases. Sequenced: naive CD4+ T cells from blood. This chain's CDR3 is CASSPDTGGKTEAFF. The CDR3 region has the DNA TGTGCCAGCAGCCCAGACACAGGGGGGAAGACTGAAGCTTTCTTT.